The 31 T cell receptor beta chains reported below all come from one sample, sequenced in a study of T cell repertoires and HLA-DP antigens. What these receptors recognize is not known. Produced via immunoSEQ multiplex PCR; TCRdb's table is partial and in-frame only. This table holds fewer than 75,000 clones, around 80% found once. The specimen sequenced was CD4+ T cells from PBMCs. These receptors were collected from a man in his 60s in good health and CMV-seronegative.

The chain uses TRBV11-2 and TRBJ2-5, with a possible D match to TRBD2 (6 bases). Germline V lookup: CDR1 SGHAT, CDR2 FQNNGV. This CDR3 is built from 15 residues. Trimming removed 0 bases at V and 1 base at J, with 9 bases between. Here the CDR3 reads CASSLDRGFQETQYF. For the CDR3, the DNA is TGTGCCAGCAGCTTAGATCGGGGGTTCCAAGAGACCCAGTACTTC.

This clone was seen just once. The J gene is TRBJ2-2, the V gene TRBV5-1, with 8 bases matching TRBD1. With V trimmed by 3 bases and J by 1 base, 2 bases remained unmatched. Germline CDR1 SGHRS, CDR2 YFSETQ. The CDR3 loop spans 15 amino acids. For the CDR3, the DNA is TGCGCCAGCAGCTCGGGACAGGTGAACACCGGGGAGCTGTTTTTT. Amino acid sequence: CASSSGQVNTGELFF.

The V gene is TRBV7-6, the J gene TRBJ2-3; a possible D gene is TRBD1 (6 bases). The CDR3 is 12 residues long. The V and J ends lost 3 bases and 6 bases respectively, with 7 bases between them. Germline V gene sequence: CDR1 SGHVS, CDR2 FNYEAQ. The chain's CDR3 is CASSFTGDTQYF. The CDR3 DNA reads TGTGCCAGCAGCTTCACAGGGGATACGCAGTATTTT.

The chain carries TRBV30 and TRBJ2-2; no clear D gene. Germline V gene sequence: CDR1 GTSNPN, CDR2 SVGIG (reference sequence). This CDR3 has 14 residues. Trimming pared 2 bases from V and 6 bases from J, leaving 13 bases between. The DNA of the CDR3 is TGTGCCTGGAGTCCCCTCTTAGGAGCCGGGGAGCTGTTTTTT. Amino acid sequence: CAWSPLLGAGELFF.

This rearrangement joins TRBV9 to TRBJ2-1, with 12 nucleotides matching TRBD2. Losses at the gene ends were 0 bases for V and 6 bases for J; bases not matched to a gene: 4. Germline lookup yields CDR1 SGDLS and CDR2 YYNGEE. This CDR3 contains 16 residues. The CDR3 reads CASSVVGLAGRNEQFF. In DNA form, the CDR3 reads TGTGCCAGCAGCGTAGTAGGACTAGCGGGGCGCAATGAGCAGTTCTTC.

The chain combines TRBV19 with TRBJ2-5; TRBD1 matches at 9 bases. CDR1 is LNHDA and CDR2 is SQIVND in the germline V gene (reference sequence). With V trimmed by 5 bases and J by 5 bases, 6 bases remained unmatched. This CDR3 spans 14 amino acids. For the CDR3, the DNA is TGTGCCAGTAGTGAACAGGGGGCTGGCGAGACCCAGTACTTC. Translation gives CASSEQGAGETQYF. The full variable domain, in which reference TRBV19 and TRBJ2-5 provide the parts outside the CDR3, is DGGITQSPKYLFRKEGQNVTLSCEQNLNHDAMYWYRQDPGQGLRLIYYSQIVNDFQKGDIAEGYSVSREKKESFPLTVTSAQKNPTAFYLCASSEQGAGETQYFGPGTRLLVL.

V is TRBV5-6 and J is TRBJ1-3; D is undetermined. V dropped 0 bases and J dropped 0 bases, with 7 bases sitting between them. CDR1 is SGHDT and CDR2 is YYEEEE in the germline V gene. The CDR3 covers 15 residues. This chain's CDR3 is CASSLVQNSGNTIYF. DNA of the CDR3: TGTGCCAGCAGCTTGGTACAGAACTCTGGAAACACCATATATTTT.

The chain uses TRBV27 and TRBJ2-3; either TRBD1 or TRBD2 may fit D (5 bases each). Trimming took off 3 bases at V and 7 bases at J, with 14 bases between the two ends. Per germline, CDR1 MNHEY and CDR2 SMNVEV (reference sequence). The CDR3 extends over 14 amino acids. The CDR3 DNA reads TGTGCCAGCAGTTTGGGGGTATACAGGAATACGCAGTATTTT. Translating it yields CASSLGVYRNTQYF.

The chain is built from TRBV10-3 and TRBJ2-3; 9 bases agree with TRBD2. This CDR3 is built from 14 residues. Germline assignment: CDR1 ENHRY and CDR2 SYGVKD. V shed 6 bases and J 4 bases; nucleotides not matched to a gene: 5. CDR3 DNA sequence: TGTGCCATCAGGGGCGGGGGGGCGGCAGATACGCAGTATTTT. Protein product: CAIRGGGAADTQYF.

The rearrangement joins TRBV7-9 to TRBJ1-2, with D perhaps TRBD1 (5 bases). The CDR3 totals 14 residues. CDR1 and CDR2 (germline): SEHNR, FQNEAQ (reference sequence). Trimming stripped 3 bases from V and 5 bases from J, with 13 bases between. The DNA of the CDR3 is TGTGCCAGCAGCTTGCGGGACCGAGGTTATGGCTACACCTTC. Translating gives CASSLRDRGYGYTF.

V is TRBV14 and J is TRBJ2-7, with unresolved D. Trimming shortened V by 0 bases and J by 4 bases, and 7 bases separated the two germline ends. There are 13 residues in the CDR3. Germline CDR1 reads SGHDN; CDR2 reads FVKESK. The CDR3, as DNA: TGTGCCAGCAGCCAAGATGGTAGATACGAGCAGTACGTC. Protein sequence: CASSQDGRYEQYV.

The genes are TRBV7-2 and TRBJ2-7; 14 bases agree with TRBD2. The ends lost 4 bases at V and 6 bases at J; junction bases unmatched: 11. The CDR3 length is 17 residues. Per the germline V gene, CDR1 is SGHTA and CDR2 is FQGNSA. The CDR3 DNA sequence: TGTGCCAGCAGCTCGTCCGGGACTAGCGGGAGAGGGTCCGAGCAGTACGTC. Amino acid sequence: CASSSSGTSGRGSEQYV.

This clone has a handful of counts. The chain combines TRBV11-2 with TRBJ2-1; 8 bases line up with TRBD1. J gave up 0 bases and V 2 bases, and 12 bases lay outside the gene matches. This CDR3 is built from 19 residues. CDR1 is SGHAT and CDR2 is FQNNGV in the germline V gene. The CDR3 DNA sequence: TGTGCCAGCAGCTTAAGTCGGACAGGGTGGCATAGCTCCTACAATGAGCAGTTCTTC. The encoded protein is CASSLSRTGWHSSYNEQFF. The variable domain in full, completed from reference TRBV11-2 and TRBJ2-1, reads EAGVAQSPRYKIIEKRQSVAFWCNPISGHATLYWYQQILGQGPKLLIQFQNNGVVDDSQLPKDRFSAERLKGVDSTLKIQPAKLEDSAVYLCASSLSRTGWHSSYNEQFFGPGTRLTVL.

This clone was picked up a small number of times. V is TRBV9 and J is TRBJ1-2, with 7 bases that match TRBD1. Germline CDR1 SGDLS, CDR2 YYNGEE. V was clipped by 0 bases and J by 7 bases; unmatched bases: 6. This CDR3 region has 14 residues. CDR3 bases: TGTGCCAGCAGCGTAGGGGACAGAGGGCCTGGCTACACCTTC. This codes for CASSVGDRGPGYTF.

CDR3 sequence reads: CASSVVGGWSGNTIYF. CDR3 sequence (DNA): TGTGCCAGCAGCGTAGTTGGGGGATGGTCTGGAAACACCATATATTTT. The chain recombines TRBV9 with TRBJ1-3; D is possibly TRBD1 (5 bases). Germline CDR1 is SGDLS and CDR2 is YYNGEE. The CDR3 spans 16 residues. The ends were cut back, 0 bases at V and 1 base at J, with 11 bases in the middle.

V is TRBV11-3 and J is TRBJ2-1; 11 bases match TRBD1. CDR1 is SGHNT, CDR2 YENEEA, per germline. Trimming cost V 5 bases and J 1 base; bases outside gene matches: 4. The CDR3 is made up of 16 amino acids. The CDR3 region is CASSPGQGASYNEQFF. The CDR3 nucleotides are TGTGCCAGCAGCCCCGGACAGGGGGCTTCCTACAATGAGCAGTTCTTC.

The chain links TRBV30 to TRBJ1-2; D call uncertain. The V gene lost 0 bases and the J gene lost 5 bases, with 10 bases spanning the gap. The germline gives CDR1 GTSNPN, CDR2 SVGIG (reference sequence). The CDR3 covers 13 residues. The CDR3 coding sequence is TGTGCCTGGAGTGTACGGGGAATTTATGGCTACACCTTC. Its translation is CAWSVRGIYGYTF.

The chain employs TRBV19 and TRBJ1-2, with a tentative D call TRBD1 (5 bases). The CDR3 covers 16 residues. Trimming removed 8 bases at V and 3 bases at J, with 22 bases between. Germline-derived CDR1 and CDR2 are LNHDA and SQIVND (reference sequence). The CDR3 nucleotides are TGTGCCAGTCAACAGGCACCTGGTAGCCCTCACTATGGCTACACCTTC. Translating gives CASQQAPGSPHYGYTF.

This chain uses TRBV2 with TRBJ1-5; no reliable D call. Germline assignment: CDR1 SNHLY and CDR2 FYNNEI. The V end was cut by 4 bases, the J end by 4 bases, with 14 bases between. The CDR3 contains 15 residues. CDR3 region: CASSGEADENQPQHF. The DNA for the CDR3 is TGTGCCAGCAGTGGGGAGGCAGATGAAAATCAGCCCCAGCATTTT.

This clone has a handful of counts. This chain links TRBV27 with TRBJ1-6; tentative D call: TRBD1 (6 bases). This CDR3 contains 14 residues. V lost 10 bases, J lost 4 bases, and 14 bases lay in between. Germline V gives CDR1 MNHEY, CDR2 SMNVEV (reference sequence). The CDR3 here is CATNPGQYNSPLHF. CDR3 DNA: TGTGCCACAAACCCCGGACAGTATAATTCACCCCTCCACTTT.

CDR3 protein: CAISGGDRTLNTEAFF. The DNA for the CDR3 is TGTGCCATCAGTGGCGGGGACAGGACCCTGAACACTGAAGCTTTCTTT. This chain connects TRBV10-3 to TRBJ1-1, with 8 nucleotides matching TRBD1. J was trimmed by 0 bases and V by 4 bases; bases with no gene match: 7. The germline V gene has CDR1 ENHRY and CDR2 SYGVKD. CDR3 length: 16 residues.

This chain uses TRBV27 with TRBJ2-3; tentative D call: TRBD1 (6 bases). Trimming cost V 5 bases and J 8 bases, with 26 bases left between them. The CDR3 runs 17 residues. Per the germline V gene, CDR1 is MNHEY and CDR2 is SMNVEV (reference sequence). CDR3 DNA sequence: TGTGCCAGCAGTCTCGACCCCTATAGGGACAACCCGCGTACGCAGTATTTT. Protein: CASSLDPYRDNPRTQYF.

This sequence joins TRBV4-1 and TRBJ1-5; D perhaps matches TRBD1 (5 bases). This CDR3 is built from 16 residues. With 1 base removed from V and 0 bases from J, the gap between germline ends came to 10 bases. Germline V CDR1 and CDR2: MGHRA, YSYEKL. Here the CDR3 DNA reads TGCGCCAGCAGCCAAGTCGGCGGGACTAGCAATCAGCCCCAGCATTTT. Its protein is CASSQVGGTSNQPQHF.

This chain links TRBV18 with TRBJ1-6; D is perhaps TRBD1 (6 bases). This CDR3 comprises 15 residues. Germline assignment: CDR1 KGHSH and CDR2 LQKENI. Trimming removed 3 bases from V and 6 bases from J, with 12 bases in between. The DNA for the CDR3 is TGTGCCAGCTCACCGGCCGGGGGGCGTAATTCACCCCTCCACTTT. Translation: CASSPAGGRNSPLHF.

This chain joins TRBV5-6 and TRBJ1-5; D not resolved. Germline V gene lookup returns CDR1 SGHDT and CDR2 YYEEEE. The V end was cut by 0 bases, the J end by 6 bases, with 7 bases between. The CDR3 length is 13 residues. CDR3 loop: CASSLGRVQPQHF. In DNA form, the CDR3 reads TGTGCCAGCAGCTTGGGGAGGGTTCAGCCCCAGCATTTT.

The chain joins TRBV19 to TRBJ1-2; tentatively, D is TRBD1 (6 bases). The V gene lost 10 bases and the J gene lost 6 bases, with 24 bases spanning the gap. This CDR3 region has 15 residues. Germline values: CDR1 LNHDA, CDR2 SQIVND (reference sequence). CDR3 residues: CAIRVAGGPLDGYTF. Here the CDR3 DNA reads TGTGCCATTCGCGTGGCGGGGGGCCCACTTGATGGCTACACCTTC.

This chain links TRBV6-4 with TRBJ2-1, with TRBD1 identical over 9 bases. The V gene's germline CDR1 is MRHNA and CDR2 SNTAGT. V was pared by 3 bases and J by 5 bases, with 2 bases of the junction left unmatched. CDR3 length equals 14 residues. The DNA of the CDR3 is TGTGCCAGCAGTGAACAGGGGGCAAACAATGAGCAGTTCTTC. The encoded protein is CASSEQGANNEQFF.

The CDR3 DNA is TGCGCCAGCAGCCCCGGGGGGCGGCCTGAAGCTTTCTTT. Translating gives CASSPGGRPEAFF. The V and J genes are TRBV5-1 and TRBJ1-1; TRBD1 might be the D (6 bases). The V gene lost 4 bases and the J gene lost 6 bases, with 13 bases spanning the gap. This CDR3 is built from 13 residues. The germline V gene encodes CDR1 SGHRS and CDR2 YFSETQ.

The chain uses TRBV6-5 and TRBJ2-3; no reliable D call. The CDR3 covers 14 residues. Germline assignment: CDR1 MNHEY and CDR2 SVGAGI. The V end lost 2 bases, the J end lost 0 bases, and 6 bases lay between the germline ends. CDR3 loop: CASSYRVSTDTQYF. The CDR3 nucleotides read TGTGCCAGCAGTTACCGGGTCAGCACAGATACGCAGTATTTT.

V is TRBV7-2 and J is TRBJ1-6; D is possibly TRBD1 (6 bases). The V end was cut by 5 bases, the J end by 10 bases, with 12 bases between. From germline, CDR1 is SGHTA and CDR2 FQGNSA. The CDR3 spans 13 residues. CDR3 residues: CASSARQDSPLHF. The CDR3 DNA is TGTGCCAGCAGCGCCAGACAGGACTCACCCCTCCACTTT.

The chain links TRBV6-1 to TRBJ1-5; maybe TRBD1 (5 bases). V lost 4 bases and J lost 0, with 13 bases in between. The length of the CDR3 is 16 residues. Germline V gives CDR1 MNHNS, CDR2 SASEGT. CDR3 nucleotide sequence: TGTGCCAGCAGTGGGGGGGGAGGGAATAGCAATCAGCCCCAGCATTTT. It translates to CASSGGGGNSNQPQHF.